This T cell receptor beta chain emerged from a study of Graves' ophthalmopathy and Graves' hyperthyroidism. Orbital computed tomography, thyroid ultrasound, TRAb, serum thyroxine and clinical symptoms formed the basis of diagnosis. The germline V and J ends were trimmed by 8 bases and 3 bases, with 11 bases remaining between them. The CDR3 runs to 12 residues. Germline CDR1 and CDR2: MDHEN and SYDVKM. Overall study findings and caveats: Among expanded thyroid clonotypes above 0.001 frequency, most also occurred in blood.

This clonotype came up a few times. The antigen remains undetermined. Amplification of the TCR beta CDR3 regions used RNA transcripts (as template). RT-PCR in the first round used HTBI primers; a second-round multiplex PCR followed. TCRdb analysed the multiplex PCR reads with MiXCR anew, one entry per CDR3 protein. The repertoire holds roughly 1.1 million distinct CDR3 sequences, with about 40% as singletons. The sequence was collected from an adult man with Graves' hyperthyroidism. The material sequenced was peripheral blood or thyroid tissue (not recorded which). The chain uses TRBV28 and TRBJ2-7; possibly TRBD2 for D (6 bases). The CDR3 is CASGFGSYEQYF. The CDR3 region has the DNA TGTGCCAGCGGGTTCGGGAGCTACGAGCAGTACTTC.